The T cell receptor (beta chain) described here comes from a study of blood T cell repertoires in COVID-19. As for the study in general: Sources were T cells, B-cell-depleted T cells, or PBMCs; the material itself was cDNA or gDNA.

Per the study methods: Amplifying reference gene primers gave estimates of nucleated cell counts. Assay used: immunoSEQ multiplex PCR; TCRdb lists only in-frame clones, some missing. V and J calls and clone size are as listed in that table; D and trimming were resolved from the DNA. The table shows some 110,000 clones, with about nine tenths occurring only once. V shed 6 bases and J shed 0 bases, with 9 bases lying between them. The V gene's germline CDR1 is MDHEN and CDR2 SYDVKM. The CDR3 covers 13 residues. The sequenced sample was peripheral blood. This chain joins TRBV28 and TRBJ2-7; TRBD1 is a possible D gene (6 bases). The TCR comes from a human donor in a cohort sampled during active COVID-19. As DNA, the CDR3 is TGTGCCAGCAGGGGGACACCCTCCTACGAGCAGTACTTC. Translated: CASRGTPSYEQYF.